This T cell receptor beta chain was captured by sequencing in a study of cytomegalovirus exposure and HLA in healthy donors. A multiplex PCR was run with 60 Vbeta primers and 13 Jbeta primers. Per the original methods: Later, an analysis found 80 million or so unique TCR beta chains, and 8.5 million to 14 million of these were shared. Measured with immunoSEQ multiplex PCR; TCRdb has only the in-frame clones, and not every one. V and J calls and clone size are given by that table; D and trimming were obtained from the DNA. This table holds 55,000 to 80,000 clones, 78% found once. The CDR3 totals 14 residues. V was trimmed by 6 bases and J by 4 bases, leaving 12 bases between them. CDR1 is SNHLY, CDR2 FYNNEI, per germline.

V gene TRBV2 combines with J gene TRBJ2-2, with a weak D call TRBD1 (6 bases). The receptor's source is a man aged 40-49 years in good health and CMV-seronegative. Source material: PBMCs. In DNA form, the CDR3 reads TGTGCCAGCAGGGAGGACAGTTCCACCGGGGAGCTGTTTTTT. This gives the protein CASREDSSTGELFF.